The rows below give T cell receptor beta chains drawn from one sample of a study of type 1 regulatory T cells. In TCRdb, the reads were re-called with MiXCR into one record per CDR3 protein. The sample records under 85,000 distinct CDR3 sequences, roughly 49% being singletons. Their recognized antigens are unknown. The sample consisted of cultured non-Tr1 T cells, either the whole culture or a sorted T cell fraction (not recorded which). Receptors were obtained from a human donor in good health. Each CDR3 is given with its conserved first and last residue. A D gene is named only where the DNA matches it firmly. Clone size appears in some rows only: once, few, many, or a class for an expanded clone.

V,J,size,D,DNA,CDR3
TRBV6-1,TRBJ1-2,NA,NA,TGTGCCAGCAGTGCGGGGAACTATGGCTACACCTTC,CASSAGNYGYTF
TRBV20-1,TRBJ2-1,NA,NA,TGCAGTGTGGCCCCATTCGATGAGCAGTTCTTC,CSVAPFDEQFF
TRBV30,TRBJ2-1,NA,TRBD2,TGTGCCTGGCCTGTCCCGGGTACTAGCGGGGGGGTTAGCTCCTACAATGAGCAGTTCTTC,CAWPVPGTSGGVSSYNEQFF
TRBV20-1,TRBJ1-2,NA,NA,TGCAGTGCTAGACGTCCACCCGCAGGGAGGGGTACCGCTTATGGCTACACCTTC,CSARRPPAGRGTAYGYTF
TRBV24-1,TRBJ2-3,NA,NA,TGTGCTACCACCGGACAGTACACAGATACGCAGTATTTT,CATTGQYTDTQYF
TRBV7-2,TRBJ2-7,few,TRBD1,TGTGCCAGCAGCTGGGGGACAGGCTTGTACGAGCAGTACTTC,CASSWGTGLYEQYF
TRBV7-2,TRBJ2-1,few,TRBD2,TGTGCCAGCACCCTAGGGGCTAGCGGGGGATACAATGAGCAGTTCTTC,CASTLGASGGYNEQFF
TRBV7-2,TRBJ1-2,NA,NA,TGTGCCAGCAGCCCAGGGGTTTTACATGGCTACACCTTC,CASSPGVLHGYTF
TRBV20-1,TRBJ1-2,NA,NA,TGCAGTGCTAGCGGAACCCAAGACAGCTCTAACTATGGCTACACCTTC,CSASGTQDSSNYGYTF
TRBV12-3/TRBV12-4,TRBJ2-6,few,NA,TGTGCCAGCAGTTTAGACTCCTCTGGGGCCAACGTCCTGACTTTC,CASSLDSSGANVLTF
TRBV4-3,TRBJ1-2,NA,NA,TGCGCCAGCAGCCAAGTCCTCCTGGATAACTATGGCTACACCTTC,CASSQVLLDNYGYTF
TRBV5-6,TRBJ2-3,NA,NA,TGTGCCAGCAGCCCAACACCTAAAGATACGCAGTATTTT,CASSPTPKDTQYF
TRBV6-2/TRBV6-3,TRBJ2-3,once,NA,TGTGCCAGCAGTGGTCTAGGAACAGATACGCAGTATTTT,CASSGLGTDTQYF
TRBV5-1,TRBJ1-2,NA,NA,TGCGCCAGCAGCTTGGCCTTTGGGAAGGGCTACACCTTC,CASSLAFGKGYTF
TRBV30,TRBJ1-4,NA,NA,TGTGCCTGGAGTGAAGGAGGGTCTAATGAAAAACTGTTTTTT,CAWSEGGSNEKLFF
TRBV30,TRBJ2-7,few,NA,TGTGCCTGGGGCTCTAGTAACTACGAGCAGTACTTC,CAWGSSNYEQYF
TRBV20-1,TRBJ2-2,NA,NA,TGCAGTGCTAGAGAGACGGCCACCGGGGAGCTGTTTTTT,CSARETATGELFF
TRBV20-1,TRBJ1-1,few,NA,TGCAGTGCTAGAGGGGACACTGAAGCTTTCTTT,CSARGDTEAFF
TRBV27,TRBJ1-1,NA,NA,TGTGCCAGCAGTTCCTCCAGGGGAACTGAAGCTTTCTTT,CASSSSRGTEAFF
TRBV7-2,TRBJ2-2,few,TRBD1,TGTGCCAGCAGCTTCCCCTCCGGACAGGGGTTTAACACCGGGGAGCTGTTTTTT,CASSFPSGQGFNTGELFF
TRBV12-3/TRBV12-4,TRBJ2-1,NA,TRBD2,TGTGCCAGCACCCAAAGGGCTAGCGGGGGCCCCGGGAATGAGCAGTTCTTC,CASTQRASGGPGNEQFF
TRBV12-3/TRBV12-4,TRBJ2-3,NA,NA,NA,CASSRAGLASSSTDTQYF
TRBV10-3,TRBJ2-3,few,NA,TGTGCCATCAGTGAGTCCCGGGGGGCCACAGATACGCAGTATTTT,CAISESRGATDTQYF
TRBV12-3/TRBV12-4,TRBJ1-1,NA,TRBD1,TGTGCCAGCAGTTTATACCGGGACAGTGAAGCTTTCTTT,CASSLYRDSEAFF
TRBV20-1,TRBJ2-2,NA,NA,TGCAGTGCTAGCCCAGTTATCGCGAACACCGGGGAGCTGTTTTTT,CSASPVIANTGELFF
TRBV18,TRBJ1-2,NA,NA,TGTGCCAGCTCACCGGTCGGGACTTTCTATGGCTACACCTTC,CASSPVGTFYGYTF
TRBV7-6,TRBJ2-3,NA,NA,TGTGCCAGTCTGCAGGGAGGTAGTGCAGATACGCAGTATTTT,CASLQGGSADTQYF
TRBV12-3/TRBV12-4,TRBJ2-1,few,NA,TGTGCCAGCAGTTCTCGCAATGAGCAGTTCTTC,CASSSRNEQFF
TRBV4-1,TRBJ2-4,NA,TRBD1,TGCGCCAGCAGCACCTTGCCCGCAACGAGACAGGGGACACAAAACATTCAGTACTTC,CASSTLPATRQGTQNIQYF
TRBV7-6,TRBJ2-2,NA,NA,TGTGCCAGCAGCTTAGTTTCGAACACCGGGGAGCTGTTTTTT,CASSLVSNTGELFF
TRBV12-3/TRBV12-4,TRBJ2-7,NA,NA,TGTGCCAGCAGTTTGCTCCCCTCCTACGAGCAGTACTTC,CASSLLPSYEQYF
TRBV7-8,TRBJ1-1,NA,NA,TGTGCCAGCAGCAACCCCGCGCCCCCTGAAGCTTTCTTT,CASSNPAPPEAFF
TRBV12-3/TRBV12-4,TRBJ2-7,NA,TRBD1,TGTGCCAGCAGAGGGACAGGCCATTCCTACGAGCAGTACTTC,CASRGTGHSYEQYF
TRBV5-1,TRBJ2-1,few,NA,TGCGCCAGCAGCTTGGGCGGGGTCTACAATGAGCAGTTCTTC,CASSLGGVYNEQFF
TRBV11-2,TRBJ2-5,NA,TRBD2,TGTGCCAGCAGCCCGGTAGCGGGTTCGTTCATGACCCAGTACTTC,CASSPVAGSFMTQYF
TRBV5-1,TRBJ1-1,few,NA,TGCGCCAGCAGCTTAAGTCGGCCAGCGGACACTGAAGCTTTCTTT,CASSLSRPADTEAFF
TRBV29-1,TRBJ1-1,NA,NA,TGCAGCTTAAACCGGGCCAACTCGAACACTGAAGCTTTCTTT,CSLNRANSNTEAFF
TRBV6-5,TRBJ2-7,NA,TRBD1,TGTGCCACCTCCCCTAAGGGACAGCTTATGACCTACGAGCAGTACTTC,CATSPKGQLMTYEQYF
TRBV20-1,TRBJ2-7,NA,NA,TGCAGTGCTAGAGAACTCCGGGTAGGCTACGAGCAGTACTTC,CSARELRVGYEQYF
TRBV20-1,TRBJ1-2,few,NA,TGCAGTGCAACCGCAACAGGGAAGCTCTATGGCTACACCTTC,CSATATGKLYGYTF
TRBV4-1,TRBJ2-3,NA,NA,TGCGCCAGCAGCCAAGATCGAGCACAAAACACAGATACGCAGTATTTT,CASSQDRAQNTDTQYF
TRBV19,TRBJ1-6,NA,TRBD1,TGTGCCAGTAGTATTAGGACAGGTCGCTCCTATAATTCACCCCTCCACTTT,CASSIRTGRSYNSPLHF
TRBV7-8,TRBJ2-1,NA,NA,TGTGCCAGCAGCGACTCAGTAAACTCCTACAATGAGCAGTTCTTC,CASSDSVNSYNEQFF
TRBV7-9,TRBJ1-5,NA,NA,TGTGCCAGCAGTCGCACTGGAGGGAATCAGCCCCAGCATTTT,CASSRTGGNQPQHF